Listed below are T cell receptor beta chains from one sample, sequenced in a study of a mutant IDH1 vaccine in newly diagnosed glioma. No antigens are known for them. Sequencing was performed with immunoSEQ multiplex PCR; in TCRdb, only in-frame clones are kept and a portion is missing. The data hold 20,000 to 30,000 clones, with roughly 85% observed a single time. Sequenced material: PBMCs, taken from a glioma patient whose treatment included an IDH1 peptide vaccine. The receptor set was obtained from a man aged 25-45 years with glioma. CDR3s include the opening cysteine and the closing phenylalanine or tryptophan. Fields, in order: J gene, D gene, V gene, clone size, CDR3 DNA, CDR3 protein. The D gene is left open where the match is weak. Clone size, where shown, is once, few, many, or a class for clones that have expanded.

TRBJ1-1	.	TRBV30	few	TGTGCCTGGACCGGAACAGGTACGGCTTTCTTT	CAWTGTGTAFF
TRBJ1-5	.	TRBV28	few	TGTGCCAGCAGTTTAATACAGGGAAGCAATCAGCCCCAGCATTTT	CASSLIQGSNQPQHF
TRBJ2-5	.	TRBV2	.	TGTGCCAGCAGTGGGGACGGCCAAGAGACCCAGTACTTC	CASSGDGQETQYF
TRBJ2-2	TRBD2	TRBV30	.	TGTGCCTGGGGGGGGACTAGCGGGACCTGGGCCGCCGGGGAGCTGTTTTTT	CAWGGTSGTWAAGELFF
TRBJ1-6	.	TRBV7-9	.	TGTGCCAGCAGTCCCGGGACGGATAATTCACCCCTCCACTTT	CASSPGTDNSPLHF
TRBJ1-5	.	TRBV6-1	once	TGTGCCAGCAGAATACAGGGCCTTAGCAATCAGCCCCAGCATTTT	CASRIQGLSNQPQHF
TRBJ2-5	TRBD1	TRBV5-1	.	TGCGCCAGCTGTTCACTCACGGGACAGGGGGATGAGACCCAGTACTTC	CASCSLTGQGDETQYF
TRBJ2-1	TRBD2	TRBV6-4	few	TGTGCCAGCAGTGCAGGTAGCGGGGGAGGCGGTGAGCAGTTCTTC	CASSAGSGGGGEQFF
TRBJ2-7	.	TRBV9	once	TGTGCCAGCAGCCTCGATGGGGGGGAGCAGTACTTC	CASSLDGGEQYF
TRBJ2-1	.	TRBV5-6	once	TGTGCCAGCAGCTTGTTGGCATCTAGCAATGAGCAGTTCTTC	CASSLLASSNEQFF
TRBJ1-1	TRBD1	TRBV2	.	TGTGCCAGCAGTCCCCGGGACAGGGAAGGAGCTGAAGCTTTCTTT	CASSPRDREGAEAFF
TRBJ1-5	.	TRBV2	.	TGTGCCAGCAGTGAGGCCCAGGGGCGTGTTCAGCCCCAGCATTTT	CASSEAQGRVQPQHF
TRBJ2-7	.	TRBV7-9	once	TGTGCCAGCAGCCCGGACAGCACCTACGAGCAGTACTTC	CASSPDSTYEQYF
TRBJ2-1	.	TRBV6-5	.	TGTGCCAGCAGTTACGACGGGGCCGAAGCTTACAATGAGCAGTTCTTC	CASSYDGAEAYNEQFF
TRBJ1-6	.	TRBV5-1	few	TGCGCCAGCACCTTTGACTATAATTCACCCCTCCACTTT	CASTFDYNSPLHF
TRBJ2-2	TRBD2	TRBV5-1	.	TGCGCCAGCAGCTCAAGCGGGACGAACACCGGGGAGCTGTTTTTT	CASSSSGTNTGELFF
TRBJ2-7	.	TRBV25-1	.	TGTGCCAGCAGTGAAGGCGAGCAGTACTTC	CASSEGEQYF
TRBJ2-3	.	TRBV7-9	.	TGTGCCAGCAGCTTAGGACCAGCTCCCGATACGCAGTATTTT	CASSLGPAPDTQYF
TRBJ2-3	TRBD1	TRBV29-1	once	TGCAGCGCCCGGGACAGGGACGTTCCAGATACGCAGTATTTT	CSARDRDVPDTQYF
TRBJ1-5	.	TRBV18	.	TGTGCCAGCTCGCCACAGGGAGGTGGCAATCAGCCCCAGCATTTT	CASSPQGGGNQPQHF
TRBJ1-2	.	TRBV4-1	.	TGCGCCAGCAGCCCCAGGAGGGGAGGAGCAGGGAATGGCTACACCTTC	CASSPRRGGAGNGYTF
TRBJ1-1	.	TRBV30	.	TGTGCCTGGAGTGTACTCGACAGTTTGAACACTGAAGCTTTCTTT	CAWSVLDSLNTEAFF
TRBJ2-1	.	TRBV11-1	.	TGTGCCAGCAGCCTCACGTACGGGGGGCTCAATGAGCAGTTCTTC	CASSLTYGGLNEQFF
TRBJ1-1	.	TRBV18	once	TGTGCCAGCTCACCCCGGACCGTGAACACTGAAGCTTTCTTT	CASSPRTVNTEAFF
TRBJ1-1	.	TRBV5-6	.	TGTGCCAGCAGCTTAGGTCGTCGGGCCGCCCCGAAGGACACTGAAGCTTTCTTT	CASSLGRRAAPKDTEAFF
TRBJ2-7	TRBD1	TRBV5-1	.	TGCGCCAGCAGCACCTGGACAGGGGGGTCCTCCTACGAGCAGTACTTC	CASSTWTGGSSYEQYF
TRBJ1-1	.	TRBV19	.	TGTGCCAGTAGTATGGCCGGAGGGAGGACTGAAGCTTTCTTT	CASSMAGGRTEAFF
TRBJ2-1	TRBD1	TRBV7-9	few	TGTGCCAGCAGCTTGGGACAGGACTACAATGAGCAGTTCTTC	CASSLGQDYNEQFF
TRBJ2-7	TRBD1	TRBV4-3	.	TGCGCCAGCAGCCAACATACCGGGACAGGGGACTCGTACGAGCAGTACTTC	CASSQHTGTGDSYEQYF
TRBJ1-2	TRBD1	TRBV30	.	TGTGCCTGGAGTGACAGGGGGGAAGGTGGCTACACCTTC	CAWSDRGEGGYTF
TRBJ2-1	TRBD2	TRBV30	.	TGTGCCTGTGGACTAGCGGGAGAGGGTGAGCAGTTCTTC	CACGLAGEGEQFF
TRBJ2-7	.	TRBV5-1	.	TGCGCCAGCAGCTTGGAACCCAGGGACGAGCAGTACTTC	CASSLEPRDEQYF
TRBJ1-5	.	TRBV7-6	.	TGTGCCAGCAGCCAGGAGTTCGGGGTAGGGCAGCCCCAGCATTTT	CASSQEFGVGQPQHF